This TCR beta chain appears in the sequencing data of a study of T cell changes during pregnancy in multiple sclerosis. The germline V gene encodes CDR1 KGHSH and CDR2 LQKENI. The CDR3 has 14 amino acids. V was clipped by 3 bases and J by 7 bases; unmatched bases: 8. Libraries were prepared by immunoSEQ multiplex PCR; TCRdb keeps only in-frame clonotypes and omits some of them. The sample lists some 80,000 clones; 92% were seen once. The sequence came from a female donor with multiple sclerosis, enrolled in a pregnancy study. The source was peripheral blood, collected before pregnancy. This chain connects TRBV18 to TRBJ2-7; 8 bases are a match to TRBD1. As DNA, the CDR3 is TGTGCCAGCTCACCTTCTCAGGGGGCCTTTGAGCAGTACTTC. Translating it yields CASSPSQGAFEQYF.